This T cell receptor (beta chain) was profiled in a study of T-cell memory formation after mild COVID-19. Overall study findings and caveats: A second wave expanding day 15 to 37 was CD4+-biased; contracting clones were balanced. The authors did not confirm SARS-CoV-2 specificity of second-wave clones peaking day 37. A subset of responding clones appeared in pre-infection memory, suggesting cross-reactive memory joined.

This clonotype came up a few times. The antigen remains undetermined. The authors produced TCR alpha and TCR beta cDNA libraries with sample barcodes and UMIs by 5'RACE using constant-segment primers. TCRdb independently ran MiXCR on the 5' RACE reads; one entry per CDR3 protein. Altogether under 200,000 distinct CDR3 sequences are present, approximately 10% being singletons, with the ten largest covering roughly 3.8%. Germline V lookup: CDR1 MNHEY, CDR2 SVGEGT. V lost 2 bases and J 2 bases, leaving 12 bases between the germline ends. The CDR3 runs 15 residues. This clonotype was obtained from a man aged 18 to 30 who had mild COVID-19 (a few samples of this study predate the infection). Cell type and time point are not known. V and J are TRBV6-2 or TRBV6-3 and TRBJ1-2, with a possible D match to TRBD1 (6 bases). The sequenced sample was PBMCs or a T cell subset sorted from them (not recorded which). The CDR3: CASSYGSRGNYGYTF. The CDR3 region has the DNA TGTGCCAGCAGTTACGGGAGCAGGGGCAACTATGGCTACACCTTC.